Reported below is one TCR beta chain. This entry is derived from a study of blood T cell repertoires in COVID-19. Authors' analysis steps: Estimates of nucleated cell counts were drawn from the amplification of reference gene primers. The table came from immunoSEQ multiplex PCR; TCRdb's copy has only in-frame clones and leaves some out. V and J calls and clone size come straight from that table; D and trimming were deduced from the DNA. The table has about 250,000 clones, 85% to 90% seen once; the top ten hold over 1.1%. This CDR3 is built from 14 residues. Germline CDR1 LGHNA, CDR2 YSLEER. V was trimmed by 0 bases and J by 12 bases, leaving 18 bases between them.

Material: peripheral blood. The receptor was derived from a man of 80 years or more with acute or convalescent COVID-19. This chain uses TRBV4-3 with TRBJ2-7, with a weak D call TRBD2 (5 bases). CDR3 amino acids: CASSQDRERELRYF. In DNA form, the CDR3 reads TGCGCCAGCAGCCAAGATAGGGAGAGGGAGCTTCGGTACTTC.